This T cell receptor beta chain was profiled in a study of glioma-infiltrating T cells. Overall study findings and caveats: Tissue and blood shared very few CDR3 sequences. Tissue-blood divergence was below expectation in non-neoplastic patients, above in gliomas.

Using RNA template, CDR3s of TCR alpha and beta were amplified with iRepertoire arm-PCR. Input was about 95-400 ng of tissue mRNA or PBMC total RNA. TCRdb redid the calling of the multiplex PCR reads with MiXCR, one entry per CDR3 protein. The sample records 150,000 or so distinct CDR3 sequences, about two fifths being singletons. The V gene's germline CDR1 is SEHNR and CDR2 FQNEAQ (reference sequence). The CDR3 has 17 residues. Trimming cost V 4 bases and J 1 base; bases outside gene matches: 10. A word on this clonotype: The antigen is not known.

The V call is TRBV7-9, the J call TRBJ2-5; TRBD1 agrees at 9 bases. The sequencing input was glioma tissue, nonneoplastic brain tissue, or PBMCs (not recorded which). The clonotype was recovered from a human donor with low-grade glioma or glioblastoma, undergoing nonglioma brain surgery, or in good health (not recorded which). The CDR3 protein is CASSSTGTGSLQETQYF. The CDR3 nucleotides read TGTGCCAGCAGCTCGACCGGGACAGGGTCCCTCCAAGAGACCCAGTACTTC.